Listed below are T cell receptor beta chains from one sample, sequenced in a study of tissue T cells after allogeneic stem cell transplantation. Libraries were prepared by immunoSEQ multiplex PCR; TCRdb keeps only in-frame clonotypes and omits some of them. Found here are 3,000 to 4,000 clones, approximately 79% of them singletons; the top ten hold roughly 5%. This sample comprised left colon tissue, obtained at autopsy. The receptors originated from a male patient at least 60 years old with steroid-refractory graft-versus-host disease after an allogeneic stem cell transplant. Some T cells may originate from the graft donor. Each CDR3 is given with its conserved first and last residue. Each record gives: V gene, D gene, J gene, clone size, CDR3 protein, CDR3 DNA. The D gene is left open where the match is weak. A row's size may be missing; if present it is once, few, many or a size class.

TRBV6-5	NA	TRBJ2-5	NA	CASILDRDSETQYF	TGTGCCAGCATTCTAGACAGGGACTCAGAGACCCAGTACTTC
TRBV5-1	TRBD1	TRBJ1-5	NA	CASSPVGTGVNQPQHF	TGCGCCAGCAGCCCGGTAGGGACAGGGGTCAATCAGCCCCAGCATTTT
TRBV28	NA	TRBJ2-1	NA	CASSFHRNTLYNEQFF	TGTGCCAGCAGTTTTCACAGGAATACGTTATACAATGAGCAGTTCTTC
TRBV7-2	TRBD1	TRBJ2-7	once	CASSLVRDRVNYEQYF	TGTGCCAGCAGCTTAGTCCGGGACAGGGTAAACTACGAGCAGTACTTC
TRBV5-1	NA	TRBJ2-3	NA	CASSYRVSTSTDTQYF	TGCGCCAGCAGCTACCGTGTATCAACTAGCACAGATACGCAGTATTTT
TRBV25-1	NA	TRBJ1-2	NA	CASSEGGGGYTF	TGTGCCAGCAGTGAGGGGGGCGGCGGCTACACCTTC
TRBV10-3	TRBD1	TRBJ1-2	NA	CAISQTGNYGYTF	TGTGCCATCAGCCAGACAGGGAACTATGGCTACACCTTC
TRBV7-2	TRBD1	TRBJ2-7	NA	CASSLGGGQGVYEQYF	TGTGCCAGCAGCTTGGGGGGGGGACAGGGAGTCTACGAGCAGTACTTC
TRBV29-1	NA	TRBJ2-5	once	CSVEVYRVEETQYF	TGCAGCGTTGAAGTATACAGGGTGGAAGAGACCCAGTACTTC
TRBV7-9	NA	TRBJ1-4	NA	CAIPGQGYEKLFF	TGTGCCATTCCGGGCCAGGGGTATGAAAAACTGTTTTTT
TRBV27	TRBD1	TRBJ1-6	NA	CASSPNRGPLHF	TGTGCCAGCAGTCCGAACAGGGGACCCCTCCACTTT
TRBV9	NA	TRBJ2-1	NA	CASRQGSSYNEQFF	TGTGCCAGTCGGCAGGGGAGCTCCTACAATGAGCAGTTCTTC
TRBV3-1/TRBV3-2	NA	TRBJ1-1	NA	CASSQSGTEAFF	TGTGCCAGCAGCCAGTCAGGGACTGAAGCTTTCTTT
TRBV27	TRBD1	TRBJ1-1	NA	CASSGQGALLTEAFF	TGTGCCAGCAGTGGACAGGGGGCCCTCCTCACTGAAGCCTTCTTT
TRBV5-4	NA	TRBJ1-1	NA	CASSLGANTEAFF	TGTGCCAGCAGCTTGGGTGCGAACACTGAAGCTTTCTTT
TRBV28	TRBD1	TRBJ1-1	NA	CASSFGRGNRNTEAFF	TGTGCCAGCAGTTTTGGCAGGGGGAATAGGAACACTGAAGCTTTCTTT
TRBV19	NA	TRBJ1-3	NA	CASKTRGPSSGNTIYF	TGTGCCAGTAAAACACGGGGGCCTTCCTCTGGAAACACCATATATTTT
TRBV5-1	TRBD1	TRBJ2-7	once	CASSPGDSLYEQYF	TGCGCCAGCAGCCCAGGGGACAGTCTCTACGAGCAGTACTTC
TRBV18	NA	TRBJ1-6	NA	CASSPEDGLNSPLHF	TGTGCCAGCTCACCAGAGGACGGTTTAAACTCACCCCTCCACTTT
TRBV2	NA	TRBJ1-5	large	CASSEGGIDQPQHF	TGTGCCAGCAGTGAAGGGGGAATCGATCAGCCCCAGCATTTT
TRBV27	TRBD1	TRBJ2-5	once	CASSFRQGRQETQYF	TGTGCCAGCAGTTTCAGACAGGGGAGGCAAGAGACCCAGTACTTC
TRBV6-1	NA	TRBJ1-2	NA	CASSESARGANYGYTF	TGTGCCAGCAGTGAATCGGCTCGGGGAGCTAACTATGGCTACACCTTC
TRBV4-1	NA	TRBJ1-3	NA	CASSQDHSGNTIYF	TGCGCCAGCAGCCAAGACCACTCTGGAAACACCATATATTTT
TRBV7-8	TRBD1	TRBJ2-1	NA	CASLGRDRDSYNEQFF	TGTGCCAGCTTAGGCCGGGACAGGGACTCCTACAATGAGCAGTTCTTC
TRBV28	NA	TRBJ1-1	NA	CASSSRPNTEAFF	TGTGCCAGCAGTTCTCGGCCGAACACTGAAGCTTTCTTT
TRBV19	NA	TRBJ2-7	once	CASNAGGPYEQYF	TGTGCCAGTAACGCCGGGGGACCCTACGAGCAGTACTTC
TRBV2	NA	TRBJ2-5	NA	CASRVGETQYF	TGTGCCAGCAGGGTGGGAGAGACCCAGTACTTC
TRBV2	TRBD1	TRBJ2-3	NA	CASSDQGAPTDTQYF	TGTGCCAGCAGTGATCAGGGGGCCCCCACAGATACGCAGTATTTT
TRBV12-3/TRBV12-4	NA	TRBJ1-5	NA	CASSLVRDQPQHF	TGTGCCAGCAGTTTGGTCCGGGATCAGCCCCAGCATTTT
TRBV27	TRBD1	TRBJ2-1	NA	CASSGGYSYNEQFF	TGTGCCAGCTCAGGGGGTTACTCCTACAATGAGCAGTTCTTC
TRBV5-6	TRBD2	TRBJ2-3	NA	CASSYYTGLAGAVDTQYF	TGTGCCAGCAGCTACTACACGGGACTAGCGGGGGCCGTAGATACGCAGTATTTT
TRBV2	TRBD2	TRBJ2-3	NA	CASAGTSGGILF	TGTGCCAGCGCCGGGACTAGCGGGGGGATCCTATTT
TRBV5-1	TRBD2	TRBJ2-1	NA	CASSLIPLAGGDYNEQFF	TGCGCCAGCAGCTTGATCCCTCTAGCGGGGGGCGATTACAATGAGCAGTTCTTC
TRBV3-1/TRBV3-2	NA	TRBJ1-6	NA	CASSQEAGISPLHF	TGTGCCAGCAGCCAAGAAGCGGGAATTTCACCCCTCCACTTT
TRBV19	TRBD2	TRBJ2-1	NA	CASSMAGTTVGIEQFF	TGTGCCAGTAGTATGGCCGGGACTACCGTGGGAATTGAGCAGTTCTTC
TRBV19	NA	TRBJ2-6	once	CASSTHGGPGANVLTF	TGTGCCAGTAGTACCCATGGGGGGCCCGGGGCCAACGTCCTGACTTTC
TRBV3-1/TRBV3-2	NA	TRBJ1-1	NA	CASSRGAPTEAFF	TGTGCCAGCAGCCGTGGGGCCCCCACTGAAGCTTTCTTT
TRBV5-1	NA	TRBJ2-3	NA	CASSLDIILTDTQYF	TGCGCCAGCAGCTTAGATATTATTCTCACAGATACGCAGTATTTT
TRBV6-6	NA	TRBJ2-5	NA	CASSYSDSSRETQYF	TGTGCCAGCAGTTACTCGGACAGCAGCCGGGAGACCCAGTACTTC
TRBV14	TRBD2	TRBJ2-5	NA	CASSTGLAGVETQYF	TGTGCCAGCAGCACCGGACTAGCGGGGGTAGAGACCCAGTACTTC
TRBV5-1	TRBD1	TRBJ1-3	NA	CASSPKSGGTGNTIYF	TGCGCCAGCAGCCCTAAATCAGGGGGCACTGGAAACACCATATATTTT
TRBV4-1	NA	TRBJ2-7	once	CVSSQATTVYEQYF	TGCGTCAGCAGCCAAGCTACGACAGTCTACGAGCAGTACTTC
TRBV4-2	NA	TRBJ2-7	NA	CASSQDRDRLSYEQYF	TGTGCCAGCAGCCAAGACAGGGACCGGTTAAGCTACGAGCAGTACTTC
TRBV6-1	NA	TRBJ1-4	NA	CASREVGEKLFF	TGTGCCAGCAGAGAAGTTGGTGAAAAACTGTTTTTT
TRBV7-2	NA	TRBJ1-2	few	CASSLDLGGNGYTF	TGTGCCAGCAGCTTAGATCTGGGCGGAAATGGCTACACCTTC
TRBV2	NA	TRBJ2-5	NA	CASRVLRSETQYF	TGTGCCAGCAGAGTCCTTAGGAGCGAGACCCAGTACTTC
TRBV5-1	NA	TRBJ2-1	NA	CASSFGQNEQFF	TGCGCCAGCAGCTTCGGACAGAATGAGCAGTTCTTC
TRBV7-2	TRBD2	TRBJ2-1	NA	CASSLGSGGREQFF	TGTGCCAGCAGCTTAGGGTCGGGGGGGCGCGAGCAGTTCTTC
TRBV9	NA	TRBJ2-1	NA	CASSRNRNEQFF	TGTGCCAGCAGTCGAAACAGGAATGAGCAGTTCTTC
TRBV28	NA	TRBJ2-5	NA	CASTRTTGGGETQYF	TGTGCCAGCACCCGAACAACGGGTGGAGGAGAGACCCAGTACTTC